This T cell receptor (beta chain) was found in a study of OX40 agonist ivuxolimab in advanced cancers. Study findings and constraints: Still undetermined is the antigen specificity of the expanded peripheral T cells. The average count of expanded clones was higher among CD8+ T cells than among CD4+.

Generated by immunoSEQ multiplex PCR, the TCRdb table keeps only in-frame clones and is missing some. The data show around 100,000 clones, 75% to 90% seen once. CDR1 is SGHRS, CDR2 YFSETQ, per germline. Germline trimming cut 5 bases from V and 4 bases from J; bases unmatched to any gene: 9. The CDR3 loop spans 15 amino acids. For this clone: Its cognate antigen is unknown.

This chain links TRBV5-1 with TRBJ2-1, with 7 bases lining up with TRBD2. This material consisted of CD4+ or CD8+ T cells sorted from blood, taken in a trial of the OX40 agonist ivuxolimab. The source of this sequence is an adult with an advanced solid tumor such as melanoma, head and neck, liver or kidney cancer. DNA of the CDR3: TGCGCCAGCAGTTCCGCGGCGGGGGTTTACAATGAGCAGTTCTTC. Its translation is CASSSAAGVYNEQFF.